A selection of T cell receptor beta chains follows, all from one sample in a study of blood T cells in healthy people across ages. MiXCR, run by TCRdb on the 5' RACE reads, gives a single entry per CDR3 protein. Here the sample spans over 1.5 million distinct CDR3 sequences, 49% being singletons. Sequencing was performed on blood. Receptors originate from a middle-aged woman in good health. The CDR3 runs from the conserved cysteine through the conserved F or W. A D gene is named only where the DNA matches it firmly. Only part of the rows carry a size: once, few, many, or a class if the clone is expanded.

J gene: TRBJ1-1; V gene: TRBV6-2/TRBV6-3; D gene: -; clone size: -; CDR3 DNA: TGTGCCAGCAGTTATGTAGCCTACACTGAAGCTTTCTTT; CDR3 protein: CASSYVAYTEAFF
J gene: TRBJ1-6; V gene: TRBV7-9; D gene: TRBD1; clone size: few; CDR3 DNA: TGTGCCAGCAGCGCGGGGACAGGACGGAATTCACCCCTCCACTTT; CDR3 protein: CASSAGTGRNSPLHF
J gene: TRBJ2-7; V gene: TRBV28; D gene: TRBD1; clone size: few; CDR3 DNA: TGTGCCAGCAGGACAAACAGGGGGTCCTACGAGCAGTACTTC; CDR3 protein: CASRTNRGSYEQYF
J gene: TRBJ1-2; V gene: TRBV15; D gene: -; clone size: -; CDR3 DNA: TGTGCCACCAGCAGAGATAGACAGCCTAACTATGGCTACACCTTC; CDR3 protein: CATSRDRQPNYGYTF
J gene: TRBJ2-3; V gene: TRBV7-2; D gene: TRBD2; clone size: -; CDR3 DNA: TGTGCCAGCAGCCGGGAAAGCGGGAACACAGATACGCAGTATTTT; CDR3 protein: CASSRESGNTDTQYF
J gene: TRBJ1-1; V gene: TRBV25-1; D gene: TRBD1; clone size: -; CDR3 DNA: TGTGCCAGCGGGGCAGGGGGACCGAACACTGAAGCTTTCTTT; CDR3 protein: CASGAGGPNTEAFF
J gene: TRBJ2-1; V gene: TRBV3-1; D gene: TRBD1; clone size: -; CDR3 DNA: TGTGCCAGCAGCCAAGTGGACAGGGGGTACAATGAGCAGTTCTTC; CDR3 protein: CASSQVDRGYNEQFF
J gene: TRBJ2-1; V gene: TRBV5-4; D gene: TRBD1; clone size: -; CDR3 DNA: TGTGCCAGCAGACCCGACAGGGGACACAATGAGCAGTTCTTC; CDR3 protein: CASRPDRGHNEQFF
J gene: TRBJ2-3; V gene: TRBV3-1; D gene: TRBD2; clone size: -; CDR3 DNA: TGTGCCAGCACCCCTAGCGGACTAGCTACAGATACGCAGTATTTT; CDR3 protein: CASTPSGLATDTQYF
J gene: TRBJ1-5; V gene: TRBV7-9; D gene: -; clone size: many; CDR3 DNA: TGTGCCAGCAGCTTAGAAGTCACCCAGCCCCAGCATTTT; CDR3 protein: CASSLEVTQPQHF
J gene: TRBJ2-6; V gene: TRBV25-1; D gene: -; clone size: -; CDR3 DNA: TGTGCCGTTCAATCCGGGACCCTGACTTTC; CDR3 protein: CAVQSGTLTF
J gene: TRBJ1-2; V gene: TRBV29-1; D gene: TRBD1; clone size: -; CDR3 DNA: TGCAGCGTTGAAAGGGGACAGGGTAATGGCTACACCTTC; CDR3 protein: CSVERGQGNGYTF
J gene: TRBJ2-1; V gene: TRBV4-2; D gene: TRBD2; clone size: -; CDR3 DNA: TGTGCCAGCAGCCAAGAATCGGGGGGGAACGGTGAGCAGTTCTTC; CDR3 protein: CASSQESGGNGEQFF
J gene: TRBJ2-3; V gene: TRBV6-2/TRBV6-3; D gene: -; clone size: -; CDR3 DNA: TGTGCCAGCACCCCCCCGGGCACGGCGGGTACGCAGTATTTT; CDR3 protein: CASTPPGTAGTQYF
J gene: TRBJ2-5; V gene: TRBV7-2; D gene: -; clone size: -; CDR3 DNA: TGTGCCAGCAGTCCCGGACCAGGGCAGACCCAGTACTTC; CDR3 protein: CASSPGPGQTQYF
J gene: TRBJ2-1; V gene: TRBV5-1; D gene: -; clone size: -; CDR3 DNA: TGCGCCAGCAGCCGGGCCTCACCCGCCGAGCAGTTCTTC; CDR3 protein: CASSRASPAEQFF
J gene: TRBJ1-2; V gene: TRBV7-2; D gene: TRBD1; clone size: -; CDR3 DNA: TGTGCCAGCAGCTTACAGGGGGCGCCCGGCTATGGCTACACCTTC; CDR3 protein: CASSLQGAPGYGYTF
J gene: TRBJ2-1; V gene: TRBV10-3; D gene: TRBD1; clone size: few; CDR3 DNA: TGTGCCATCAGTGAAAGACAGGGGACCTACAATGAGCAGTTCTTC; CDR3 protein: CAISERQGTYNEQFF
J gene: TRBJ1-2; V gene: TRBV6-1; D gene: TRBD1; clone size: -; CDR3 DNA: TGTGCCAGCAGCGCGACAGGGGGCCGAGGCTATGGCTACACCTTC; CDR3 protein: CASSATGGRGYGYTF
J gene: TRBJ1-2; V gene: TRBV5-1; D gene: TRBD1; clone size: -; CDR3 DNA: TGCGCCAGCAGAAGGACAGGGGCGAATGGCTACACCTTC; CDR3 protein: CASRRTGANGYTF
J gene: TRBJ1-4; V gene: TRBV28; D gene: TRBD1; clone size: -; CDR3 DNA: TGTGCCAGCAGTTTACGACAGGGGCTTTCTAATGAAAAACTGTTTTTT; CDR3 protein: CASSLRQGLSNEKLFF
J gene: TRBJ2-5; V gene: TRBV7-9; D gene: -; clone size: once; CDR3 DNA: TGTGCCAGCAGCTTAGTGGTTGGGGCGTCAACTGGCACGATGGGGACCCAGTACTTC; CDR3 protein: CASSLVVGASTGTMGTQYF
J gene: TRBJ1-1; V gene: TRBV9; D gene: -; clone size: -; CDR3 DNA: TGTGCCAGCAGCGTAGCGGGCAGGTTAGGTCCACAGAACACTGAAGCTTTCTTT; CDR3 protein: CASSVAGRLGPQNTEAFF
J gene: TRBJ1-2; V gene: TRBV7-2; D gene: -; clone size: -; CDR3 DNA: TGTGCCAGCAGCCCCCCCGGGACTAACTATGGCTACACCTTC; CDR3 protein: CASSPPGTNYGYTF
J gene: TRBJ2-3; V gene: TRBV6-5; D gene: -; clone size: -; CDR3 DNA: TGTGCCAGCAGAACGGGCATTAGCACAGATACGCAGTATTTT; CDR3 protein: CASRTGISTDTQYF
J gene: TRBJ1-2; V gene: TRBV28; D gene: -; clone size: -; CDR3 DNA: TGTGCCAGCAGTTTAGGGCATACTAACTATGGCTACACCTTC; CDR3 protein: CASSLGHTNYGYTF
J gene: TRBJ1-5; V gene: TRBV27; D gene: -; clone size: -; CDR3 DNA: TGTGCCAGCAGTTGGTCGGAAAATAGCAATCAGCCCCAGCATTTT; CDR3 protein: CASSWSENSNQPQHF
J gene: TRBJ2-7; V gene: TRBV29-1; D gene: -; clone size: few; CDR3 DNA: TGCAGCGTGAGGACCCAGGGCTACGAGCAGTACTTC; CDR3 protein: CSVRTQGYEQYF
J gene: TRBJ2-3; V gene: TRBV20-1; D gene: -; clone size: -; CDR3 DNA: TGCAGTACCCAGGGGAGGCACACAGATACGCAGTATTTT; CDR3 protein: CSTQGRHTDTQYF
J gene: TRBJ2-5; V gene: TRBV6-6; D gene: TRBD2; clone size: -; CDR3 DNA: TGTGCCAGCAGTCCCCGGACTAGCAGGGCACAAGAGACCCAGTACTTC; CDR3 protein: CASSPRTSRAQETQYF
J gene: TRBJ2-3; V gene: TRBV7-9; D gene: TRBD2; clone size: -; CDR3 DNA: TGTGCCAGCAGCCCGTGGCCTTTGCGGGGGGCCACAGATACGCAGTATTTT; CDR3 protein: CASSPWPLRGATDTQYF
J gene: TRBJ1-2; V gene: TRBV13; D gene: -; clone size: -; CDR3 DNA: TGTGCCCCCCGGGGGGCTGGGGGTGGCTACACCTTC; CDR3 protein: CAPRGAGGGYTF
J gene: TRBJ2-1; V gene: TRBV6-6; D gene: TRBD2; clone size: -; CDR3 DNA: TGTGCCAGCAGTCCCGCTAGCGGGGGGGCTTTTGAGCAGTTCTTC; CDR3 protein: CASSPASGGAFEQFF
J gene: TRBJ1-2; V gene: TRBV19; D gene: -; clone size: -; CDR3 DNA: TGTGCCAGTAGTACGGGACGGGGAGTCTATGGCTACACCTTC; CDR3 protein: CASSTGRGVYGYTF
J gene: TRBJ2-3; V gene: TRBV6-5; D gene: -; clone size: few; CDR3 DNA: TGTGCCAGCAGTTACTCGAGGGTTCCCCAAGATACGCAGTATTTT; CDR3 protein: CASSYSRVPQDTQYF
J gene: TRBJ2-3; V gene: TRBV6-6; D gene: TRBD2; clone size: few; CDR3 DNA: TGTGCCAGCAGTTACCTCACTAGCGGAGATACGCAGTATTTT; CDR3 protein: CASSYLTSGDTQYF
J gene: TRBJ2-4; V gene: TRBV9; D gene: TRBD1; clone size: -; CDR3 DNA: TGTGCCAGCAGCCCCTACGCGGTTACAGGGGGCGAAGCCAAAAACATTCAGTACTTC; CDR3 protein: CASSPYAVTGGEAKNIQYF
J gene: TRBJ1-1; V gene: TRBV28; D gene: -; clone size: -; CDR3 DNA: TGTGCCAGCAGTTTGGGGGGGCTCATGAACACTGAAGCTTTCTTT; CDR3 protein: CASSLGGLMNTEAFF
J gene: TRBJ1-1; V gene: TRBV6-6; D gene: -; clone size: -; CDR3 DNA: TGTGCCAGCAGTTACTCTAAAGCTTTCTTT; CDR3 protein: CASSYSKAFF
J gene: TRBJ2-3; V gene: TRBV11-2; D gene: TRBD2; clone size: -; CDR3 DNA: TGTGCCAGCAGCTTAGAACCCACCAATCTAGCGGGGGTTACAGATACGCAGTATTTT; CDR3 protein: CASSLEPTNLAGVTDTQYF
J gene: TRBJ2-7; V gene: TRBV7-2; D gene: -; clone size: few; CDR3 DNA: TGTGCCAGCAGCCCGGGGGGCTTGGTTCTGGACGAGCAGTACTTC; CDR3 protein: CASSPGGLVLDEQYF
J gene: TRBJ1-2; V gene: TRBV4-3; D gene: -; clone size: -; CDR3 DNA: TGCGCCAGCAGCCGCCGAAGCCGGGACACCTCCTTCTATGGCTACACCTTC; CDR3 protein: CASSRRSRDTSFYGYTF
J gene: TRBJ2-7; V gene: TRBV28; D gene: -; clone size: -; CDR3 DNA: TGTGCCACTCAGGGGAGGGACTCCTACGAGCAGTACTTC; CDR3 protein: CATQGRDSYEQYF
J gene: TRBJ2-3; V gene: TRBV6-5; D gene: TRBD2; clone size: -; CDR3 DNA: TGTGCCAGCAGTTACTCGAAGGCTAGCGGGGCATATACGCAGTATTTT; CDR3 protein: CASSYSKASGAYTQYF
J gene: TRBJ2-3; V gene: TRBV4-2; D gene: -; clone size: -; CDR3 DNA: TGTGCCAGCAGCCAAGGTGATCACTACACAGATACGCAGTATTTT; CDR3 protein: CASSQGDHYTDTQYF
J gene: TRBJ1-2; V gene: TRBV12-3/TRBV12-4; D gene: -; clone size: -; CDR3 DNA: TGTGCCAGCAGCCTAATGGAAAAGGGATATGGCTACACCTTC; CDR3 protein: CASSLMEKGYGYTF
J gene: TRBJ2-7; V gene: TRBV9; D gene: -; clone size: once; CDR3 DNA: TGTGCCAGCAGCGTAGCTACAAGTGAATACGAGCAGTACTTC; CDR3 protein: CASSVATSEYEQYF
J gene: TRBJ2-3; V gene: TRBV11-2; D gene: TRBD2; clone size: many; CDR3 DNA: TGTGCCAGCAGCTTATGGCAGGGAGGGGTGGGAGATACGCAGTATTTT; CDR3 protein: CASSLWQGGVGDTQYF
J gene: TRBJ1-2; V gene: TRBV4-1; D gene: -; clone size: few; CDR3 DNA: TGCGCCAGCAGCCCAGGGGACCTCTATGGCTACACCTTC; CDR3 protein: CASSPGDLYGYTF
J gene: TRBJ2-3; V gene: TRBV9; D gene: -; clone size: few; CDR3 DNA: TGTGCCAGCAGCGTAGGGAATCAGAATACGCAGTATTTT; CDR3 protein: CASSVGNQNTQYF
J gene: TRBJ2-3; V gene: TRBV12-3/TRBV12-4; D gene: -; clone size: few; CDR3 DNA: TGTGCCAGCAGTTTAGGGCCCCCGAGTGCAGATACGCAGTATTTT; CDR3 protein: CASSLGPPSADTQYF
J gene: TRBJ1-2; V gene: TRBV5-1; D gene: TRBD1; clone size: -; CDR3 DNA: TGCGCCAGCAGCGAGGACAGGGCGGGCTATGGCTACACCTTC; CDR3 protein: CASSEDRAGYGYTF
J gene: TRBJ2-7; V gene: TRBV3-1; D gene: -; clone size: -; CDR3 DNA: TGTGCCAGCAGCCGCTCAGGAGGTGGCGAGCAGTACTTC; CDR3 protein: CASSRSGGGEQYF
J gene: TRBJ2-7; V gene: TRBV25-1; D gene: -; clone size: few; CDR3 DNA: TGTGCCAGCGCATCGCCGGGAACAGGTGGCTACGAGCAGTACTTC; CDR3 protein: CASASPGTGGYEQYF
J gene: TRBJ1-5; V gene: TRBV21-1; D gene: -; clone size: -; CDR3 DNA: TGTGCCAGCAGCGTCCAGCAGCCCCAGCATTTT; CDR3 protein: CASSVQQPQHF